These 20 T cell receptor beta chains originate from one sample sequenced in a study of Ad26.COV2.S vaccination and SARS-CoV-2 variants. Repertoires were generated with immunoSEQ multiplex PCR, while TCRdb's copy carries only in-frame clones and drops some. The profile shows around 420,000 clones, approximately 90% of them singletons. Described treatment: roughly 19 received Ad26.COV2.S at low or high dose, single or two shots; 5 received placebo; per-sample allocation not given. It was on day 63 after the first vaccine or placebo injection that samples were taken. Sequenced here: peripheral blood, sampled in a trial of Ad26.COV2.S vaccine versus placebo. All receptors come from a person between 18 and 65 years old who received the Ad26.COV2.S COVID-19 vaccine or a placebo.

V and J are TRBV19 and TRBJ2-1; 8 bases line up with TRBD1. After removal of 6 bases from V and 3 bases from J, the junction contained 7 bases not matched to a gene. The CDR3 runs 15 residues. The germline gives CDR1 LNHDA, CDR2 SQIVND (reference sequence). Here the CDR3 reads CASRPSGQGYNEQFF. For the CDR3, the DNA is TGTGCCAGTAGGCCAAGCGGACAGGGCTACAATGAGCAGTTCTTC.

DNA for the CDR3: TGTGCCAGCAGCTTTTCTTTTTCGGCGGTTGGGACCCAGTACTTC. Its translation: CASSFSFSAVGTQYF. The J gene is TRBJ2-5, the V gene TRBV7-2; D is undetermined. Trimming cost V 3 bases and J 7 bases, with 18 bases left between them. CDR1 is SGHTA and CDR2 is FQGNSA in the germline V gene. The CDR3 covers 15 residues.

The chain recombines TRBV2 with TRBJ1-4; a possible D gene is TRBD1 (5 bases). The germline CDR1 and CDR2 sequences are SNHLY and FYNNEI. CDR3 length: 13 residues. Trimming left V 7 bases short and J 2 bases short, with 8 bases between. CDR3 coding DNA: TGTGCCAGCACGCGGGGGACTAATGAAAAACTGTTTTTT. This codes for CASTRGTNEKLFF.

The genes are TRBV3-1 (or the pseudogene TRBV3-2) and TRBJ2-7; D may be TRBD2 (5 bases). The V and J ends lost 0 bases and 4 bases respectively, with 7 bases between them. The CDR3 consists of 13 residues. Germline-derived CDR1 and CDR2 are LGHDT and YNNKEL (reference sequence). The CDR3 loop reads CASSQDSGYEQYF. The CDR3 DNA is TGTGCCAGCAGCCAAGATTCGGGGTACGAGCAGTACTTC.

DNA for the CDR3: TGTGCCAGCAGCCCCTGGGGTGGGGAGGCCTACAATGAGCAGTTCTTC. It codes for CASSPWGGEAYNEQFF. The chain has TRBV7-2 and TRBJ2-1; D possibly corresponds to TRBD2 (6 bases). In germline, CDR1 is SGHTA, CDR2 FQGNSA. V was pared by 5 bases and J by 2 bases, with 16 bases between. The length of the CDR3 is 16 residues.

The gene calls are TRBV2 and TRBJ1-6; 7 positions match TRBD1. Germline CDR1 reads SNHLY; CDR2 reads FYNNEI. The CDR3 has 15 amino acids. Trimming removed 6 bases from V and 5 bases from J; junction bases left unmatched: 7. CDR3 sequence reads: CASRAFTGDNSPLHF. CDR3 nucleotide sequence: TGTGCCAGCAGGGCCTTTACAGGGGATAATTCACCCCTCCACTTT.

The chain is built from TRBV19 and TRBJ1-6, with 7 bases matching TRBD1. Trimming took 6 bases from V and 6 from J; bases not matched to a gene: 8. Germline V CDR1 and CDR2: LNHDA, SQIVND (reference sequence). The CDR3 runs 15 residues. The CDR3 loop is CASSLGTAANSPLHF. CDR3 DNA sequence: TGTGCCAGTAGCCTTGGGACAGCAGCTAATTCACCCCTCCACTTT.

This chain connects TRBV19 to TRBJ1-1; tentative D call: TRBD1 (5 bases). The CDR3 spans 13 residues. In germline, CDR1 is LNHDA, CDR2 SQIVND (reference sequence). Trimming took off 5 bases at V and 7 bases at J, with 14 bases between the two ends. The CDR3 sequence: CASSPGPPVEAFF. The CDR3 nucleotides read TGTGCCAGTAGTCCGGGGCCTCCGGTTGAAGCTTTCTTT.

The CDR3 sequence: CAIWGDRNTEAFF. The DNA of the CDR3 is TGTGCCATATGGGGTGACCGGAACACTGAAGCTTTCTTT. The rearrangement uses TRBV10-3 and TRBJ1-1, with D hard to call. Germline CDR1 is ENHRY and CDR2 is SYGVKD. This CDR3 comprises 13 residues. Trimming shortened V by 9 bases and J by 1 base, and 12 bases separated the two germline ends.

This chain connects TRBV9 to TRBJ2-2, with D perhaps assigned TRBD1 or TRBD2 (5 bases each). Between the trimmed V and J ends, which lost 0 bases and 2 bases, there was a span of 17 bases. This CDR3 region has 18 residues. Germline CDR1 reads SGDLS; CDR2 reads YYNGEE. CDR3 loop: CASSVEGIQGDNTGELFF. CDR3 DNA: TGTGCCAGCAGCGTAGAGGGGATCCAGGGAGACAACACCGGGGAGCTGTTTTTT. Looking up the rest from reference TRBV9 and TRBJ2-2 gives the full variable domain: DSGVTQTPKHLITATGQRVTLRCSPRSGDLSVYWYQQSLDQGLQFLIQYYNGEERAKGNILERFSAQQFPDLHSELNLSSLELGDSALYFCASSVEGIQGDNTGELFFGEGSRLTVL.

The rearrangement links TRBV2 to TRBJ2-1; 9 bases line up with TRBD2. With 2 bases clipped from V and 3 bases from J, the junction kept 5 bases outside the gene matches. CDR3 length equals 16 residues. CDR1 SNHLY and CDR2 FYNNEI come from the germline V gene. CDR3 protein: CASSEYTTSGYNEQFF. The CDR3, as DNA: TGTGCCAGCAGTGAATATACGACTAGCGGCTACAATGAGCAGTTCTTC.

This rearrangement joins TRBV7-9 to TRBJ1-5; 7 bases are a match to TRBD1. In germline, CDR1 is SEHNR, CDR2 FQNEAQ (reference sequence). V shed 5 bases and J 1 base; nucleotides not matched to a gene: 17. CDR3 length: 19 residues. CDR3 loop: CASSIYTGTAPLSNQPQHF. In nucleotides, the CDR3 is TGTGCCAGCAGCATCTATACCGGGACAGCCCCTCTAAGCAATCAGCCCCAGCATTTT.

The chain recombines TRBV11-2 with TRBJ2-4, with 10 nucleotides matching TRBD1. The CDR3 runs 17 residues. The ends lost 2 bases at V and 2 bases at J; junction bases unmatched: 6. Per germline, CDR1 SGHAT and CDR2 FQNNGV. CDR3 region: CASSLPWTGGPKNIQYF. In DNA, the CDR3 is TGTGCCAGCAGCTTACCCTGGACAGGGGGGCCCAAAAACATTCAGTACTTC.

This chain connects TRBV5-4 to TRBJ2-6; D unresolved. Trimming shortened V by 4 bases and J by 2 bases, and 19 bases separated the two germline ends. The CDR3 extends over 18 amino acids. The germline V gene encodes CDR1 SGHNT and CDR2 YYREEE (reference sequence). The chain's CDR3 is CASSPLRNPRTGANVLTF. The CDR3 DNA is TGTGCCAGCAGCCCCCTCCGTAACCCACGGACTGGGGCCAACGTCCTGACTTTC.

The rearrangement joins TRBV5-6 to TRBJ2-7; D assignment may be TRBD1 or TRBD2 (5 bases each). Germline V gene lookup returns CDR1 SGHDT and CDR2 YYEEEE. V was cut by 3 bases and J by 3 bases, with 13 bases left in between. This CDR3 is 14 amino acids long. CDR3 DNA sequence: TGTGCCAGCAGCTCCTCCGGGACCCTCTACGAGCAGTACTTC. Protein: CASSSSGTLYEQYF.

The chain carries TRBV2 and TRBJ1-6; TRBD1 might be the D (6 bases). Germline CDR1 SNHLY, CDR2 FYNNEI. This CDR3 comprises 16 residues. With 4 bases removed from V and 1 base from J, the gap between germline ends came to 11 bases. CDR3 bases: TGTGCCAGCAGTGTAAACAGGGCGTCCTATAATTCACCCCTCCACTTT. As protein: CASSVNRASYNSPLHF. Using reference TRBV2 and TRBJ1-6 for the parts outside the CDR3, the full variable domain is EPEVTQTPSHQVTQMGQEVILRCVPISNHLYFYWYRQILGQKVEFLVSFYNNEISEKSEIFDDQFSVERPDGSNFTLKIRSTKLEDSAMYFCASSVNRASYNSPLHFGNGTRLTVT.

The J gene is TRBJ1-1, the V gene TRBV29-1; D call uncertain. V shed 7 bases and J shed 1 base, with 10 bases lying between them. Germline CDR1 is SQVTM and CDR2 is ANQGSEA. This CDR3 region has 12 residues. CDR3: CSGTKGNTEAFF. The CDR3 region has the DNA TGCAGCGGGACGAAGGGGAACACTGAAGCTTTCTTT.

This clone was picked up one time. This sequence joins TRBV7-2 and TRBJ1-2; D perhaps matches TRBD1 (5 bases). Germline CDR1 and CDR2: SGHTA and FQGNSA. The CDR3 has 16 residues. V was pared by 1 base and J by 8 bases, with 20 bases between. CDR3: CASSLVLEERGRGYTF. As DNA, the CDR3 is TGTGCCAGCAGCTTAGTCCTCGAAGAAAGGGGTCGAGGCTACACCTTC.

The chain uses TRBV19 and TRBJ1-3; maybe TRBD1 (5 bases). The CDR3 sequence is 15 residues long. CDR1 LNHDA and CDR2 SQIVND come from the germline V gene (reference sequence). Trimming shortened V by 8 bases and J by 1 base, and 15 bases separated the two germline ends. In nucleotides, the CDR3 is TGTGCCAGTTATCCTGGGACGGCTTCTGGAAACACCATATATTTT. This gives the protein CASYPGTASGNTIYF. Looking up the rest from reference TRBV19 and TRBJ1-3 gives the full variable domain: DGGITQSPKYLFRKEGQNVTLSCEQNLNHDAMYWYRQDPGQGLRLIYYSQIVNDFQKGDIAEGYSVSREKKESFPLTVTSAQKNPTAFYLCASYPGTASGNTIYFGEGSWLTVV.

This sequence joins TRBV5-1 and TRBJ2-5; 9 nucleotides align to TRBD1. Germline-derived CDR1 and CDR2 are SGHRS and YFSETQ. Trimming took 4 bases from V and 7 from J; bases not matched to a gene: 11. The CDR3 contains 15 residues. This chain's CDR3 is CASSLRTGDEGTQYF. Here the CDR3 DNA reads TGCGCCAGCAGCCTTAGGACAGGGGACGAGGGGACCCAGTACTTC.